This TCR beta chain was sequenced during a study of blood T cell repertoires in COVID-19. Study-wide background: Researchers got acute and convalescent COVID-19 samples from the United States, Italy and Spain. T cells, B-cell-depleted T cells, or PBMCs supplied cDNA or gDNA.

The assay was immunoSEQ multiplex PCR, and TCRdb's table has in-frame clones only and misses some. The sample consists of about 37,000 clones, approximately 90% of them appearing once. This CDR3 region has 13 residues. Trimming took off 7 bases at V and 2 bases at J, with 11 bases between the two ends. The clonotype was recovered from a woman in her twenties or thirties in a cohort sampled during active COVID-19. V and J are TRBV12-3 or TRBV12-4 and TRBJ1-2; D call uncertain. The sample comprised peripheral blood. In DNA, the CDR3 is TGTGCCAGCAACTCCCGGGAAAACTATGGCTACACCTTC. Its translation is CASNSRENYGYTF.